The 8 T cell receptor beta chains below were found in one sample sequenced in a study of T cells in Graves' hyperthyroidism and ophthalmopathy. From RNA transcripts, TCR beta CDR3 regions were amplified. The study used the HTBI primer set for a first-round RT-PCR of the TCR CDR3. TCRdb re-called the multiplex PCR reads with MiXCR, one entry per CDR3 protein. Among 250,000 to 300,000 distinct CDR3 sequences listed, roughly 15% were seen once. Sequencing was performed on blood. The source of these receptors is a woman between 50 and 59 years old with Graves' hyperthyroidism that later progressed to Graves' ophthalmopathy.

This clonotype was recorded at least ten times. CDR3 coding DNA: TGTGCCAGCAGCCATCTGGGACTAGCGGGAGATGAGCAGTTCTTC. This translates into CASSHLGLAGDEQFF. The chain carries TRBV28 and TRBJ2-1, with 14 nucleotides matching TRBD2. Per the germline V gene, CDR1 is MDHEN and CDR2 is SYDVKM. The CDR3 runs 15 residues. V shed 6 bases and J 8 bases; nucleotides not matched to a gene: 6.

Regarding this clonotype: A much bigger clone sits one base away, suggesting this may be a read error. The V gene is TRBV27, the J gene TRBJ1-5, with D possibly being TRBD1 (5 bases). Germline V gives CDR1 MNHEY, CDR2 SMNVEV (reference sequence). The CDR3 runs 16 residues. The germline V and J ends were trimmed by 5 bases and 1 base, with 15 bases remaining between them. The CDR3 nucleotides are TGTGCCAGCAGTGATTTGGGACTCTCGAGCAATCAGCCCCAGCATTTT. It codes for CASSDLGLSSNQPQHF.

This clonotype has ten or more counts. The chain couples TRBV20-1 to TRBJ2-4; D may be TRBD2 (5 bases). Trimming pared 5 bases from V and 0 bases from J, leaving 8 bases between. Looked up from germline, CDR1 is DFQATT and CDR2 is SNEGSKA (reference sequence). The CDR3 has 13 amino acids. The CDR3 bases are TGCAGTGCTTGGAGCGGAGCCAAAAACATTCAGTACTTC. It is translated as CSAWSGAKNIQYF.

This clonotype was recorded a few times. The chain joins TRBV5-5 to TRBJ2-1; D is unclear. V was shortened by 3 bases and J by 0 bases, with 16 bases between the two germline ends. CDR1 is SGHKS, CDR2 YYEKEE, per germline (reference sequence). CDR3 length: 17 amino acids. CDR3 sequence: CASSSDPRPFSYNEQFF. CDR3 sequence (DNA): TGTGCCAGCAGCTCGGATCCAAGGCCCTTCTCCTACAATGAGCAGTTCTTC.

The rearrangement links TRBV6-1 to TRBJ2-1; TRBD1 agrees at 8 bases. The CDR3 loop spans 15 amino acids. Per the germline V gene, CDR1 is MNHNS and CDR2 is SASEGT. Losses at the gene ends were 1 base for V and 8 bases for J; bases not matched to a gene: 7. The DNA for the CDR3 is TGTGCCAGCAGTGAAGGTGCAGGGGGCTTGTATGAGCAGTTCTTC. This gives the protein CASSEGAGGLYEQFF.

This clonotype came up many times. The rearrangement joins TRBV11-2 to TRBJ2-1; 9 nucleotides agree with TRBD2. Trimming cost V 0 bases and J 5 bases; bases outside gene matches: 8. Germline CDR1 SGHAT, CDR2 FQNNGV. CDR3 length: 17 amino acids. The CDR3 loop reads CASSLEQREVKDNEQFF. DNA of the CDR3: TGTGCCAGCAGCTTAGAGCAGCGGGAGGTGAAGGACAATGAGCAGTTCTTC.

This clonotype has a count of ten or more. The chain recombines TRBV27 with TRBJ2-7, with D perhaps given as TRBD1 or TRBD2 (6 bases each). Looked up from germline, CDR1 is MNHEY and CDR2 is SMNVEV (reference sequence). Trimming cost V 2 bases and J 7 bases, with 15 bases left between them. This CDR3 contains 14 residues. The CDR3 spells CASSLTGTGLEQYF. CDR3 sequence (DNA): TGTGCCAGCAGTTTAACAGGGACTGGTCTAGAGCAGTACTTC.

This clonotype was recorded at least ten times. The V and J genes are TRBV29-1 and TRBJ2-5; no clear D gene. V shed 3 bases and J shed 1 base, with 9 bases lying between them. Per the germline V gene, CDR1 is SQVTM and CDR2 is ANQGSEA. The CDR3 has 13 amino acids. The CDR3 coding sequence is TGCAGCGTTGAGGCTAGTGTCCAAGAGACCCAGTACTTC. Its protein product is CSVEASVQETQYF. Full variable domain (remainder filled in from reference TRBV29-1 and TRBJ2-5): SAVISQKPSRDICQRGTSLTIQCQVDSQVTMMFWYRQQPGQSLTLIATANQGSEATYESGFVIDKFPISRPNLTFSTLTVSNMSPEDSSIYLCSVEASVQETQYFGPGTRLLVL.